One TCR beta chain is described in this entry. The data originate from a study of blood T cell repertoires in COVID-19. Study information: From the United States, Italy and Spain came samples of acute and convalescent COVID-19.

Here immunoSEQ multiplex PCR was the method, and the copy in TCRdb shows in-frame clones only, minus some. The sample consists of 50,000 to 70,000 clones, 78% of them appearing once. This TCR was sampled from a human donor in a cohort sampled during active COVID-19. What was sequenced was peripheral blood.

The CDR3 region is CASSEASNQPQHF. The CDR3 region has the DNA TGTGCCAGCAGTGAAGCGAGTAATCAGCCCCAGCATTTT. The chain uses TRBV6-1 and TRBJ1-5; D is undetermined. The ends were cut back, 0 bases at V and 4 bases at J, with 4 bases in the middle. The germline V gene encodes CDR1 MNHNS and CDR2 SASEGT. There are 13 residues in the CDR3.